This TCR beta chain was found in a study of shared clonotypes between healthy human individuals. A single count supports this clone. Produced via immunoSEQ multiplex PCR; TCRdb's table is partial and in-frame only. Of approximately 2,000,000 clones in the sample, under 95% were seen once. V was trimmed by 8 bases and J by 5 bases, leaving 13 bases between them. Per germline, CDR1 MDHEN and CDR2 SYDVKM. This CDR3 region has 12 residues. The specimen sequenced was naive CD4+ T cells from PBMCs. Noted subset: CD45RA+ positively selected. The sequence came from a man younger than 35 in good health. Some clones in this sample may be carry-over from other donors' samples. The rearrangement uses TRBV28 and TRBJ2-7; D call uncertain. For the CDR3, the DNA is TGTGCCAGCGCCGAGTTGGGGAACGAGCAGTACTTC. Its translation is CASAELGNEQYF.